The entry below gives a single TCR beta chain sequence along with its context. Its antigen is not known. Researchers took RNA transcripts and amplified the TCR beta CDR3 regions from them. A first-round RT-PCR of the TCR CDR3 used the HTBI primer set. TCRdb reprocessed the multiplex PCR reads via MiXCR and lists one record per CDR3 protein. Of hundreds of thousands of distinct CDR3 sequences listed, under 15% are singletons. Reasons for excluding patients were uncontrolled infection, other autoimmune disease, pregnancy or lactation. The PBMCs were sourced from fresh peripheral blood (more than 9 ml). These data come from a study of T cells in Graves' hyperthyroidism and ophthalmopathy. Trimming shortened V by 1 base and J by 7 bases, and 10 bases separated the two germline ends. Germline CDR1 and CDR2: MGHDK and SYGVNS. The CDR3 consists of 13 residues. Study-level results: Before onset, ophthalmopathy was predicted by the model a median about six months earlier.

The chain is built from TRBV25-1 and TRBJ1-1; the D gene is possibly TRBD1 (5 bases). The sample comprised blood. This TCR derives from a woman between 40 and 55 years old with Graves' ophthalmopathy. CDR3 sequence: CASSEFYDSEAFF. CDR3 coding DNA: TGTGCCAGCAGTGAATTTTATGACAGTGAAGCTTTCTTT.